These 31 T cell receptor beta chains share one sample of origin, sequenced in a study of beta chain features in type 1 diabetes. Overall study results and limits: TCRB CDR3 length was moderately but significantly reduced in all four CD4+ subsets of Type 1 diabetes patients.

Reverse transcription of all isolated RNA meant that expressed TCRB transcripts were sequenced. Sequenced by immunoSEQ multiplex PCR; TCRdb stores in-frame clones only, minus some. Of around 170,000 clones listed, roughly 9% are singletons. What these receptors recognize is not known. Sequenced material: central memory CD4+ T cells from blood. These receptors came from a woman in her 30s with type 1 diabetes.

This clone was seen more than once but under ten times. The rearrangement links TRBV9 to TRBJ2-2, with a tentative D call TRBD2 (6 bases). V lost 0 bases to trimming and J lost 6 bases, with 24 bases between them. Germline V lookup: CDR1 SGDLS, CDR2 YYNGEE. This CDR3 is built from 19 residues. DNA of the CDR3: TGTGCCAGCAGCGTAGATGGACGGGGGACGTCCGGAAGTGCCGGGGAGCTGTTTTTT. This translates into CASSVDGRGTSGSAGELFF.

This clone occurred a few times. The chain is built from TRBV7-3 and TRBJ2-3, with TRBD1 as a possible D gene (5 bases). Trimming pared 2 bases from V and 3 bases from J, leaving 12 bases between. Germline-derived CDR1 and CDR2 are SGHTA and FQGTGA. This CDR3 has 15 amino acids. CDR3 amino acids: CASSLWGRATDTQYF. CDR3 bases: TGTGCCAGCAGCTTATGGGGCAGGGCGACAGATACGCAGTATTTT.

The chain links TRBV9 to TRBJ2-2; no clear D gene. The CDR3 runs 15 residues. Germline CDR1 SGDLS, CDR2 YYNGEE. The V end was cut by 0 bases, the J end by 2 bases, with 8 bases between. The CDR3 here is CASSVGLVNTGELFF. The DNA for the CDR3 is TGTGCCAGCAGCGTAGGGCTAGTCAACACCGGGGAGCTGTTTTTT.

In regard to this clone: A much larger clone differs from this one at a single base, so this may be a read error. The chain links TRBV4-2 to TRBJ2-5; 9 nucleotides agree with TRBD1. Germline CDR1 LGHNA, CDR2 YNFKEQ. Trimming removed 1 base from V and 10 bases from J; junction bases left unmatched: 4. This CDR3 spans 13 amino acids. Here the CDR3 reads CASSQGGQGIQYF. The CDR3, as DNA: TGTGCCAGCAGCCAAGGGGGACAGGGCATCCAGTACTTC.

The chain employs TRBV4-2 and TRBJ1-1; D is possibly TRBD1 (6 bases). This CDR3 region has 15 residues. Germline V gene sequence: CDR1 LGHNA, CDR2 YNFKEQ. Trimming pared 0 bases from V and 5 bases from J, leaving 13 bases between. CDR3 protein: CASSQDQGSRTEAFF. The CDR3 nucleotides are TGTGCCAGCAGCCAAGATCAGGGGAGTCGTACTGAAGCTTTCTTT.

V and J are TRBV25-1 and TRBJ2-6, with a weak D call TRBD1 (5 bases). The CDR3 is made up of 15 amino acids. Germline V gives CDR1 MGHDK, CDR2 SYGVNS. Trimming removed 7 bases from V and 1 base from J, with 11 bases in between. CDR3 loop: CASMDTSSGANVLTF. The CDR3 nucleotides read TGTGCCAGCATGGACACAAGTTCTGGGGCCAACGTCCTGACTTTC.

This clone was found a few times. V usage is TRBV7-9 and J usage is TRBJ2-1, with D perhaps TRBD1 (5 bases). Germline CDR1 is SEHNR and CDR2 is FQNEAQ (reference sequence). This CDR3 spans 14 amino acids. The V end was cut by 3 bases, the J end by 3 bases, with 9 bases between. CDR3 sequence reads: CASSLSGFYNEQFF. In DNA, the CDR3 is TGTGCCAGCAGCTTGTCAGGGTTCTACAATGAGCAGTTCTTC. The full variable domain, completed using reference TRBV7-9 and TRBJ2-1, is DTGVSQNPRHKITKRGQNVTFRCDPISEHNRLYWYRQTLGQGPEFLTYFQNEAQLEKSRLLSDRFSAERPKGSFSTLEIQRTEQGDSAMYLCASSLSGFYNEQFFGPGTRLTVL.

This clone has a count of ten or more. V usage is TRBV29-1 and J usage is TRBJ2-2, with D hard to call. The V gene's germline CDR1 is SQVTM and CDR2 ANQGSEA. This CDR3 has 14 residues. The V end was cut by 4 bases, the J end by 0 bases, with 9 bases between. CDR3 loop: CSVARNANTGELFF. DNA for the CDR3: TGCAGCGTTGCTAGGAATGCGAACACCGGGGAGCTGTTTTTT.

This clone was detected a few times. The gene calls are TRBV30 and TRBJ1-4, with a tentative D call TRBD1 (6 bases). Trimming took 2 bases from V and 0 from J, leaving 10 bases between them. This CDR3 has 15 amino acids. Per the germline V gene, CDR1 is GTSNPN and CDR2 is SVGIG (reference sequence). CDR3 bases: TGTGCCTGGAGTCTTCCAGGGGCAACTAATGAAAAACTGTTTTTT. It translates to CAWSLPGATNEKLFF.

The chain is built from TRBV2 and TRBJ2-7, with D possibly TRBD1 on 6 matching bases. Germline V gene data show CDR1 as SNHLY and CDR2 as FYNNEI. Between the trimmed V and J ends, which lost 7 bases and 6 bases, there was a span of 13 bases. This CDR3 has 12 amino acids. CDR3 sequence (DNA): TGTGCCAGCAACGACAGGCAAGGCGAGCAGTACTTC. Translated, it gives CASNDRQGEQYF.

This clone was observed at least ten times. The chain uses TRBV5-4 and TRBJ2-7; TRBD1 agrees at 9 bases. CDR1 and CDR2 (germline): SGHNT, YYREEE (reference sequence). There are 15 residues in the CDR3. V shed 4 bases, J shed 3 bases, and the junction held 8 bases outside the gene matches. DNA for the CDR3: TGTGCCAGCAGCACCTGGGGGACAGGGTTCTACGAGCAGTACTTC. Translated: CASSTWGTGFYEQYF.

This clone was seen a few times. The gene calls are TRBV2 and TRBJ1-3, with unresolved D. CDR3 length equals 14 residues. In germline, CDR1 is SNHLY, CDR2 FYNNEI. Trimming removed 3 bases from V and 0 bases from J, with 6 bases in between. The CDR3 here is CASSDLRSGNTIYF. CDR3 nucleotide sequence: TGTGCCAGCAGTGACCTTCGCTCTGGAAACACCATATATTTT.

This clone appeared a few times. This chain links TRBV5-1 with TRBJ2-1; 8 bases line up with TRBD2. Germline V gene lookup returns CDR1 SGHRS and CDR2 YFSETQ. There are 15 residues in the CDR3. J was trimmed by 9 bases and V by 0 bases; bases with no gene match: 8. CDR3 residues: CASSLGPAGAVEQFF. In nucleotides, the CDR3 is TGCGCCAGCAGCTTGGGTCCAGCGGGGGCCGTTGAGCAGTTCTTC.

The V call is TRBV9, the J call TRBJ2-7; 7 nucleotides align to TRBD2. After removal of 4 bases from V and 2 bases from J, the junction contained 9 bases not matched to a gene. Germline lookup yields CDR1 SGDLS and CDR2 YYNGEE. This CDR3 has 15 residues. CDR3 nucleotide sequence: TGTGCCAGCAGCCCCCGTGGTAGCGGGCCCTACGAGCAGTACTTC. It is translated as CASSPRGSGPYEQYF.

This clone was observed a handful of times. The chain links TRBV15 to TRBJ1-4, with a weak D call TRBD1 (6 bases). Trimming pared 1 base from V and 2 bases from J, leaving 8 bases between. The germline V gene encodes CDR1 LNHNV and CDR2 YYDKDF (reference sequence). The CDR3 spans 15 residues. The CDR3 sequence: CATSRGTATNEKLFF. In DNA form, the CDR3 reads TGTGCCACCAGCAGAGGGACAGCTACTAATGAAAAACTGTTTTTT. The variable domain in full, completed from reference TRBV15 and TRBJ1-4, reads DAMVIQNPRYQVTQFGKPVTLSCSQTLNHNVMYWYQQKSSQAPKLLFHYYDKDFNNEADTPDNFQSRRPNTSFCFLDIRSPGLGDTAMYLCATSRGTATNEKLFFGSGTQLSVL.

The table lists this clone with a few counts. This chain uses TRBV7-2 with TRBJ2-7, with TRBD1 matching 9 bases. CDR1 is SGHTA, CDR2 FQGNSA, per germline. The J segment lost 1 base and the V segment lost 5 bases, leaving 6 bases of the junction unmatched. The CDR3 totals 15 residues. CDR3 in amino acids: CASSTRGQGSYEQYF. The CDR3 DNA follows: TGTGCCAGCAGCACCCGGGGACAGGGATCCTACGAGCAGTACTTC.

This clone came up a few times. V usage is TRBV11-2 and J usage is TRBJ2-5, with D uncertain. Looked up from germline, CDR1 is SGHAT and CDR2 is FQNNGV. The CDR3 runs to 12 residues. Deletions cut 1 base from V and 5 bases from J, with 5 bases between. In DNA form, the CDR3 reads TGTGCCAGCAGCTTAGCTACGGAGACCCAGTACTTC. Protein sequence: CASSLATETQYF.

The chain joins TRBV11-1 to TRBJ2-2, with 7 bases fitting TRBD2. Germline V CDR1 and CDR2: SGHAT, FQDESV (reference sequence). After removal of 2 bases from V and 1 base from J, the junction contained 1 base not matched to a gene. The CDR3 covers 15 residues. Written as DNA, the CDR3 is TGTGCCAGCAGCTTACGCGGGAGGAACACCGGGGAGCTGTTTTTT. Encoded protein: CASSLRGRNTGELFF.

This clone was picked up a small number of times. The V gene is TRBV2, the J gene TRBJ1-2; D is unresolved. CDR1 and CDR2 (germline): SNHLY, FYNNEI. The CDR3 is 12 residues long. The germline V and J ends were trimmed by 5 bases and 4 bases, with 8 bases remaining between them. The CDR3 DNA reads as TGTGCCAGCAGTTTCAGGCGCTATGGCTACACCTTC. Translating it yields CASSFRRYGYTF.

In DNA, the CDR3 is TGCGCCAGCAGCCCGCAGGGGTCCGTCAATCAGCCCCAGCATTTT. Residues: CASSPQGSVNQPQHF. The chain links TRBV5-1 to TRBJ1-5; perhaps TRBD1 as D (6 bases). Trimming shortened V by 4 bases and J by 3 bases, and 14 bases separated the two germline ends. In germline, CDR1 is SGHRS, CDR2 YFSETQ. The CDR3 covers 15 residues.

The chain recombines TRBV7-9 with TRBJ1-4; 9 bases match TRBD1. With 1 base clipped from V and 5 bases from J, the junction kept 2 bases outside the gene matches. The CDR3 is made up of 15 amino acids. Per germline, CDR1 SEHNR and CDR2 FQNEAQ (reference sequence). CDR3 protein: CASSLGGQGNEKLFF. In DNA, the CDR3 is TGTGCCAGCAGCTTAGGGGGACAGGGCAATGAAAAACTGTTTTTT.

The chain joins TRBV5-4 to TRBJ2-3, with TRBD2 matching over 8 bases. Trimming removed 4 bases from V and 6 bases from J; junction bases left unmatched: 7. Germline CDR1 is SGHNT and CDR2 is YYREEE (reference sequence). This CDR3 spans 14 amino acids. The CDR3 loop reads CASSVGLDSDTQYF. CDR3 DNA sequence: TGTGCCAGCAGCGTGGGACTAGATAGTGATACGCAGTATTTT.

With respect to this clone: This sample includes further DNA sequences coding for the same CDR3. This chain connects TRBV5-1 to TRBJ2-3; TRBD2 is a possible D gene (6 bases). Germline lookup yields CDR1 SGHRS and CDR2 YFSETQ. Trimming took 5 bases from V and 2 from J, leaving 15 bases between them. The CDR3 length is 15 residues. CDR3 loop: CASSSERAYTDTQYF. CDR3 DNA sequence: TGCGCCAGCAGTTCTGAGCGGGCCTACACAGATACGCAGTATTTT.

V is TRBV7-9 and J is TRBJ2-5, with D hard to call. Trimming took off 5 bases at V and 7 bases at J, with 11 bases between the two ends. CDR1 and CDR2 (germline): SEHNR, FQNEAQ (reference sequence). The CDR3 contains 12 residues. CDR3 nucleotide sequence: TGTGCCAGCAGCATCGATCACGGGACCCAGTACTTC. As protein: CASSIDHGTQYF.

The V and J genes are TRBV30 and TRBJ1-1; D is undetermined. CDR1 GTSNPN and CDR2 SVGIG come from the germline V gene (reference sequence). Between the trimmed V and J ends, which lost 3 bases and 0 bases, there was a span of 11 bases. CDR3 length equals 14 residues. CDR3 residues: CAWSVQSMNTEAFF. For the CDR3, the DNA is TGTGCCTGGAGCGTACAGAGTATGAACACTGAAGCTTTCTTT. Full variable domain (outside the CDR3, taken from reference TRBV30 and TRBJ1-1): SQTIHQWPATLVQPVGSPLSLECTVEGTSNPNLYWYRQAAGRGLQLLFYSVGIGQISSEVPQNLSASRPQDRQFILSSKKLLLSDSGFYLCAWSVQSMNTEAFFGQGTRLTVV.

The rearrangement links TRBV7-3 to TRBJ1-1, with D possibly matching TRBD1 (5 bases). This CDR3 has 13 amino acids. Germline CDR1 SGHTA, CDR2 FQGTGA. V lost 3 bases, J lost 2 bases, and 7 bases lay in between. The CDR3 reads CASSFGANTEAFF. CDR3 nucleotides: TGTGCCAGCAGCTTTGGGGCTAACACTGAAGCTTTCTTT.

This clone was detected only a few times. The chain is built from TRBV5-1 and TRBJ2-1; 7 nucleotides line up with TRBD2. Germline CDR1 reads SGHRS; CDR2 reads YFSETQ. CDR3 size: 15 residues. The junction had 4 bases not matched to a gene; V was cut back by 0 bases and J by 4 bases. The CDR3 DNA follows: TGCGCCAGCAGCTTGGGGCTAGCGGTTTACAATGAGCAGTTCTTC. Translation gives CASSLGLAVYNEQFF.

The V call is TRBV28, the J call TRBJ1-1; weak D call: TRBD1 (6 bases). V was shortened by 3 bases and J by 3 bases, with 14 bases between the two germline ends. Looked up from germline, CDR1 is MDHEN and CDR2 is SYDVKM. This CDR3 spans 15 amino acids. CDR3 coding DNA: TGTGCCAGCAGTTTGTCCCCAGGGGTCGACACTGAAGCTTTCTTT. Translation: CASSLSPGVDTEAFF.

V and J are TRBV6-5 and TRBJ2-5, with TRBD1 as a possible D gene (6 bases). With the DNA end fitting TRBJ2-7 better, the J assignment may be wrong. This CDR3 region has 14 residues. Germline CDR1 MNHEY, CDR2 SVGAGI. CDR3 coding DNA: TGTGCCAGCAGGGCCAGGGGCAGAGACGACGAGCAGTACTTC. Its translation: CASRARGRDDEQYF.

In its sample, this clone was seen a few times. The chain links TRBV7-3 to TRBJ2-3; the match to TRBD2 covers 8 bases. The V gene end was trimmed by 2 bases and the J gene end by 3 bases; junction bases not matched to a gene: 7. This CDR3 is built from 16 residues. Germline lookup yields CDR1 SGHTA and CDR2 FQGTGA. CDR3 amino acids: CASSLAGGLATDTQYF. The CDR3 region has the DNA TGTGCCAGCAGCTTAGCGGGAGGTCTGGCAACAGATACGCAGTATTTT.

DNA for the CDR3: TGTGCCAGCAGCCTCGACAGGGGGCATGAGTATTTT. This encodes CASSLDRGHEYF. The J gene is TRBJ2-3, the V gene TRBV7-8; TRBD1 matches 10 bases. Germline trimming cut 5 bases from V and 13 bases from J; bases unmatched to any gene: 6. The CDR3 runs to 12 residues. Looked up from germline, CDR1 is SGHVS and CDR2 is FQNEAQ.